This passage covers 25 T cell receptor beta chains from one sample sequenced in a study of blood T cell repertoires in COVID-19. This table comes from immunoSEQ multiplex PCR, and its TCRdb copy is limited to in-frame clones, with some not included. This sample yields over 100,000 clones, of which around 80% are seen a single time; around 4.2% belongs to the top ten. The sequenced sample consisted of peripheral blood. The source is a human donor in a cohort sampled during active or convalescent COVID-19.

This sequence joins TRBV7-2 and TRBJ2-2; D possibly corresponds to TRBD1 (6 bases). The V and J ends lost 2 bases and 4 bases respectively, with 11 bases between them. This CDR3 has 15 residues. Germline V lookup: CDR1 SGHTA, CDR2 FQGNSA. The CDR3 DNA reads TGTGCCAGCAGCTTAAATACAGGGTTCACCGGGGAGCTGTTTTTT. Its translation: CASSLNTGFTGELFF.

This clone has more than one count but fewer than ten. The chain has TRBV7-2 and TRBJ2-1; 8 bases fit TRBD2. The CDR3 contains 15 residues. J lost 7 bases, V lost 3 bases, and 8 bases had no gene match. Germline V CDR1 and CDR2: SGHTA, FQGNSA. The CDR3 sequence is CASSFSGTLGNEQFF. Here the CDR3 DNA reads TGTGCCAGCAGCTTTAGCGGGACCCTGGGGAATGAGCAGTTCTTC.

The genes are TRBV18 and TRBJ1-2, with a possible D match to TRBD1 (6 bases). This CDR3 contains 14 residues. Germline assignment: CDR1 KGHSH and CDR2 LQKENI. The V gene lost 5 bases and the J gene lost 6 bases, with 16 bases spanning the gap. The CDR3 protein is CASSSNRVGNGYTF. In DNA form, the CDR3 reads TGTGCCAGCTCATCAAACAGGGTCGGTAATGGCTACACCTTC.

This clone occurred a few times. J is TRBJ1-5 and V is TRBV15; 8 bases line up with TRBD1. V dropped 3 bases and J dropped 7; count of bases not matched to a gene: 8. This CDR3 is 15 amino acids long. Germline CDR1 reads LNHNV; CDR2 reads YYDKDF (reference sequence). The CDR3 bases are TGTGCCACCAGCAGCGACAGGGGCTTGGGGCAGCCCCAGCATTTT. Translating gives CATSSDRGLGQPQHF.

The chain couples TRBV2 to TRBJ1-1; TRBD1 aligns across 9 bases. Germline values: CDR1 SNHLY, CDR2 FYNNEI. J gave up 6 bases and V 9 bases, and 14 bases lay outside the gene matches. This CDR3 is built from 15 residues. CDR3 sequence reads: CASDVSGQGRSEAFF. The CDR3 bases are TGTGCCAGTGACGTTTCCGGACAGGGGAGGTCTGAAGCTTTCTTT.

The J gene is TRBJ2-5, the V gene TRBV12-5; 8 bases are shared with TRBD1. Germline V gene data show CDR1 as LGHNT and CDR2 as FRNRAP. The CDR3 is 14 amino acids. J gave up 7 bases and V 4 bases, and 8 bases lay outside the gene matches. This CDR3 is CASGSTGVGGTQYF. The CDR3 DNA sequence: TGTGCTAGTGGTTCGACAGGGGTAGGTGGGACCCAGTACTTC.

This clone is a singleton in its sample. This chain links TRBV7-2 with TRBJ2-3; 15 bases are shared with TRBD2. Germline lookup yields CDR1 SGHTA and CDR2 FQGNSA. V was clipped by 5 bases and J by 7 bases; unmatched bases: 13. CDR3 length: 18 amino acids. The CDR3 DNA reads TGTGCCAGCAGCCCAGAAGTCCGGACTAGCGGGGGGGCACATACGCAGTATTTT. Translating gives CASSPEVRTSGGAHTQYF.

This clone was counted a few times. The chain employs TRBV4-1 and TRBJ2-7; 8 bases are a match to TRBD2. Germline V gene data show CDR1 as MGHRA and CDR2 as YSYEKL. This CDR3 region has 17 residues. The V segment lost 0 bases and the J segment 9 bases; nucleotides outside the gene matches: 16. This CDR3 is CASSQDQERSGGEGQYF. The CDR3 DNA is TGCGCCAGCAGCCAAGATCAGGAGCGCAGCGGGGGAGAGGGGCAGTACTTC.

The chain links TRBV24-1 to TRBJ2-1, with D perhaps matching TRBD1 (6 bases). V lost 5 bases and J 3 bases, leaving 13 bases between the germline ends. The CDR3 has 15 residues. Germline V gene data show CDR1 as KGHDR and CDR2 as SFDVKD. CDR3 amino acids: CATSVETGIYNEQFF. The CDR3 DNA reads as TGTGCCACCAGTGTGGAGACAGGTATCTACAATGAGCAGTTCTTC.

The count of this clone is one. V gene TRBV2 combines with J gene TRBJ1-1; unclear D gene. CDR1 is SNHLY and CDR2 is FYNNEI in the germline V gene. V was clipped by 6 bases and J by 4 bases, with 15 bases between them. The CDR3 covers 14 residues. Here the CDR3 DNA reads TGTGCCAGCAGCCCCGGGGTTGAGGGCACTGAAGCTTTCTTT. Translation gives CASSPGVEGTEAFF.

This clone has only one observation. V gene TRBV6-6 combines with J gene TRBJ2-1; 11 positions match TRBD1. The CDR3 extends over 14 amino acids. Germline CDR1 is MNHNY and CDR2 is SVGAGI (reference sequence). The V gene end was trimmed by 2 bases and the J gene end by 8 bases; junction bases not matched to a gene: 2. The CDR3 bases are TGTGCCAGCAGTTACGGGACAGGGGGGTATGAGCAGTTCTTC. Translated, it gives CASSYGTGGYEQFF.

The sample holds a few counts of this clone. CDR3 in DNA: TGTGCCAGCAGCTTTGCGTCGGGGTACACTGAAGCTTTCTTT. This sequence encodes CASSFASGYTEAFF. This chain uses TRBV11-2 with TRBJ1-1; D not certain. The CDR3 is 14 amino acids. Per the germline V gene, CDR1 is SGHAT and CDR2 is FQNNGV. The V and J ends lost 3 bases and 3 bases respectively, with 11 bases between them. Full variable domain (outside the CDR3, taken from reference TRBV11-2 and TRBJ1-1): EAGVAQSPRYKIIEKRQSVAFWCNPISGHATLYWYQQILGQGPKLLIQFQNNGVVDDSQLPKDRFSAERLKGVDSTLKIQPAKLEDSAVYLCASSFASGYTEAFFGQGTRLTVV.

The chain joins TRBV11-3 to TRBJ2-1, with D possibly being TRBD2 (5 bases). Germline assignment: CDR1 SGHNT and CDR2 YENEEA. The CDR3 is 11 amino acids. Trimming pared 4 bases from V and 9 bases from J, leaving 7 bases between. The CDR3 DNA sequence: TGTGCCAGCAGCTCGGGATTTGAGCAGTTCTTC. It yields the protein CASSSGFEQFF.

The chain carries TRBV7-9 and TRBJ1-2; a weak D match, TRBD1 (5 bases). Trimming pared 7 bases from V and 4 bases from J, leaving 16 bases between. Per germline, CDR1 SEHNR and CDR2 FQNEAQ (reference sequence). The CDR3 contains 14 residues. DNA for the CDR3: TGTGCCAGCACCTTTGACAGACTTGTCTATGGCTACACCTTC. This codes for CASTFDRLVYGYTF.

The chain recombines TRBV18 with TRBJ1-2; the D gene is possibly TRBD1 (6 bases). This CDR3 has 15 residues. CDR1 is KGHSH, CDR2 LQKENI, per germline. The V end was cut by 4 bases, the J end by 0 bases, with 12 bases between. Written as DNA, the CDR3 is TGTGCCAGCTCACGGGGGCCAGGCCCTAACTATGGCTACACCTTC. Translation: CASSRGPGPNYGYTF.

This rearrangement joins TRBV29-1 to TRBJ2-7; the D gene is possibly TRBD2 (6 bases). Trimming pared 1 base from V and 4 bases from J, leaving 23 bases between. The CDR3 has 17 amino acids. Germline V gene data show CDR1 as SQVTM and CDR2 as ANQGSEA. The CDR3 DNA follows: TGCAGCGTTGAAGCCTCATCGGGTAGCGGCCTTTTTTACGAGCAGTACTTC. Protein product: CSVEASSGSGLFYEQYF.

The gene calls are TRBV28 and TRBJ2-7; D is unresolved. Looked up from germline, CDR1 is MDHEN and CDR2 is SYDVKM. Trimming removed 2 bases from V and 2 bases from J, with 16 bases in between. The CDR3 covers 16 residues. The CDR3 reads CASSLPRQVGTYEQYF. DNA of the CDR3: TGTGCCAGCAGTTTACCCAGGCAGGTTGGAACCTACGAGCAGTACTTC.

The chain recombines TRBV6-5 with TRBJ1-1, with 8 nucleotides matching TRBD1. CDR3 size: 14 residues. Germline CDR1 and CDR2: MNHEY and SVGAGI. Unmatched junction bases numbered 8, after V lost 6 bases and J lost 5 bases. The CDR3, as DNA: TGTGCCAGCAGCCAGGACAGGGTAGAAACTGAAGCTTTCTTT. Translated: CASSQDRVETEAFF.

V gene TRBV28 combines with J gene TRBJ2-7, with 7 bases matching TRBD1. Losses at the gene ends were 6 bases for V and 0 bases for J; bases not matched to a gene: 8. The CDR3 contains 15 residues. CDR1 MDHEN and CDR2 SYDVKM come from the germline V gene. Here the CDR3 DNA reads TGTGCCAGCAGAGACCGGGACAGACTCTCCTACGAGCAGTACTTC. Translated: CASRDRDRLSYEQYF.

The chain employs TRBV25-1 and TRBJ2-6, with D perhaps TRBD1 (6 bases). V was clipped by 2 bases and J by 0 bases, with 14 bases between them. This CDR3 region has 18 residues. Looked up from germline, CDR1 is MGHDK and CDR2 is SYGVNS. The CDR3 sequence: CASSEKGVWSSGANVLTF. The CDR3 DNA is TGTGCCAGCAGTGAAAAGGGGGTTTGGAGCTCTGGGGCCAACGTCCTGACTTTC.

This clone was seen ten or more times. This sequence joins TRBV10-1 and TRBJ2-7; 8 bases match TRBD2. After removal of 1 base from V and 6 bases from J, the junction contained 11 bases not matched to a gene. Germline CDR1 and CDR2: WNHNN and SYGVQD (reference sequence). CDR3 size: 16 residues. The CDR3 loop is CASSELSTGGPSEQYF. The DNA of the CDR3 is TGCGCCAGCAGTGAGTTAAGTACGGGGGGGCCGTCCGAGCAGTACTTC.

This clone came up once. This chain's CDR3 is CASSLLGTEGEKLFF. Written as DNA, the CDR3 is TGTGCCAGCAGCCTACTGGGGACAGAAGGTGAAAAACTGTTTTTT. The V and J genes are TRBV7-9 and TRBJ1-4; 7 bases line up with TRBD1. The length of the CDR3 is 15 residues. Germline V gene data show CDR1 as SEHNR and CDR2 as FQNEAQ (reference sequence). V was pared by 5 bases and J by 7 bases, with 10 bases of the junction left unmatched.

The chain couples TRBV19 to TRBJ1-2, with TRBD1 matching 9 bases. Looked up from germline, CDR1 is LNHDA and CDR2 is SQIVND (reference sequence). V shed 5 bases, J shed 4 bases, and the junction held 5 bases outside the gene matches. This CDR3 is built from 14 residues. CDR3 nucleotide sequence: TGTGCCAGTAGTGTCGACAGGGGGGTCTATGGCTACACCTTC. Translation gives CASSVDRGVYGYTF.

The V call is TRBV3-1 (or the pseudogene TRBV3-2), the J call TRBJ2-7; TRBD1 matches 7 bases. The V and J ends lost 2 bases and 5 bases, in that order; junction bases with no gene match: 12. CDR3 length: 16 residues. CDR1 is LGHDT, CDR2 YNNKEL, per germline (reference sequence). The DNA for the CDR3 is TGTGCCAGCAGCCAAAGAGGGAAGAGGGGGCCCCACGAGCAGTACTTC. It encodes CASSQRGKRGPHEQYF.

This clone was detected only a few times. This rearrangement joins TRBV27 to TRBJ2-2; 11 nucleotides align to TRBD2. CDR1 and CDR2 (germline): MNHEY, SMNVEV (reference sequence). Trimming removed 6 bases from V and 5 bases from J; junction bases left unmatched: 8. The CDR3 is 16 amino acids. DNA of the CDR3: TGTGCCAGCAGCCTGGGACTAGCGGCTTCAACCGGGGAGCTGTTTTTT. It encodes CASSLGLAASTGELFF.